This TCR beta chain was profiled in a study of T-cell reconstitution after alpha-beta-depleted transplantation in children. TCRbeta library construction was performed incorporating unique molecular identifiers. TCRdb re-analysed the PCR reads in MiXCR, keeping a single row per CDR3 protein. The sample gives approximately 520,000 distinct CDR3 sequences, 11% of which show up once; about 14% is in the top ten. Unmatched junction bases numbered 4, after V lost 3 bases and J lost 2 bases. The CDR3 loop spans 15 amino acids. Germline-derived CDR1 and CDR2 are SGHTA and FQGNSA. This clonotype was picked up a small number of times.

The chain recombines TRBV7-2 with TRBJ2-3; 8 bases fit TRBD2. The clonotype was recovered from a female patient aged 2-9 years who had a stem cell transplant for aplastic anemia, so the T cells may come from the graft donor. The sequenced sample was PBMCs, mostly from graft donor cells, obtained 180 days after TCRalphabeta/CD19-depleted stem cell transplant. The chain's CDR3 is CASSLSGGNTDTQYF. CDR3 DNA sequence: TGTGCCAGCAGCTTGAGCGGGGGCAACACAGATACGCAGTATTTT. The complete variable domain, with remaining parts taken from reference TRBV7-2 and TRBJ2-3, reads GAGVSQSPSNKVTEKGKDVELRCDPISGHTALYWYRQSLGQGLEFLIYFQGNSAPDKSGLPSDRFSAERTGGSVSTLTIQRTQQEDSAVYLCASSLSGGNTDTQYFGPGTRLTVL.